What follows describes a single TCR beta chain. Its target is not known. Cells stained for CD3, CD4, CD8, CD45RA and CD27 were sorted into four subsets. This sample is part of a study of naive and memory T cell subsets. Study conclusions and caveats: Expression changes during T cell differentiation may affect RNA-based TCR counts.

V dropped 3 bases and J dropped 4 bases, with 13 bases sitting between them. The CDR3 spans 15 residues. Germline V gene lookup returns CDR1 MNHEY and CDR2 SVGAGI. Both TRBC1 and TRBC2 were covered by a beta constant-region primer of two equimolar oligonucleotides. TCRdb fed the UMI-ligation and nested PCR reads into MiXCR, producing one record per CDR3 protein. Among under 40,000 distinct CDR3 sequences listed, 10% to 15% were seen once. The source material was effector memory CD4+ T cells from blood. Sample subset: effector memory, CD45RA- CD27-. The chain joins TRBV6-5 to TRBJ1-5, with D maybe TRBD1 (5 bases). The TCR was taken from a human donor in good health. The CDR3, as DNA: TGTGCCAGCAGTTATGGGGGGGGGAAGAATCAGCCCCAGCATTTT. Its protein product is CASSYGGGKNQPQHF.